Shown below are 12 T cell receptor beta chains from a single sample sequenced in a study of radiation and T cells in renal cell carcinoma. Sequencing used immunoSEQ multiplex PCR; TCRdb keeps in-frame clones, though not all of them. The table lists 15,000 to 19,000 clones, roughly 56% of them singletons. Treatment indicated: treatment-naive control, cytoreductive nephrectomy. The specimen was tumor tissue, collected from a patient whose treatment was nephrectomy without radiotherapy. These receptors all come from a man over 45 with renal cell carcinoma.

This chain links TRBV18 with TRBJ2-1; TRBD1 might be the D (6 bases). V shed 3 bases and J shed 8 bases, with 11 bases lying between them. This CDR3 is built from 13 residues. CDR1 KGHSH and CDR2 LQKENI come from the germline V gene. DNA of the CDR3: TGTGCCAGCTCACCGAGGGGGATCGATGAGCAGTTCTTC. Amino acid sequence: CASSPRGIDEQFF. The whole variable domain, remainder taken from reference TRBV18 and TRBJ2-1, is NAGVMQNPRHLVRRRGQEARLRCSPMKGHSHVYWYRQLPEEGLKFMVYLQKENIIDESGMPKERFSAEFPKEGPSILRIQQVVRGDSAAYFCASSPRGIDEQFFGPGTRLTVL.

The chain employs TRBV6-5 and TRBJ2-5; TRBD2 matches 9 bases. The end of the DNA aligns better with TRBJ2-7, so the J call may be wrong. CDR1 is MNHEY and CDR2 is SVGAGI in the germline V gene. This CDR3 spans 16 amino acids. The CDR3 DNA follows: TGTGCCAGCAGTTACTCGGGGCTAGCGGGGCTATACGAGCAGTACTTC. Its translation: CASSYSGLAGLYEQYF.

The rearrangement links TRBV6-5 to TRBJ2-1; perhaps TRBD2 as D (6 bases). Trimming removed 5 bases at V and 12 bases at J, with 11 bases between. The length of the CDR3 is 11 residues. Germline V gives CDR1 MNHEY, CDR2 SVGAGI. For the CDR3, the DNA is TGTGCCAGCAGTACCGCCGGGGGGCAGTTCTTC. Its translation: CASSTAGGQFF.

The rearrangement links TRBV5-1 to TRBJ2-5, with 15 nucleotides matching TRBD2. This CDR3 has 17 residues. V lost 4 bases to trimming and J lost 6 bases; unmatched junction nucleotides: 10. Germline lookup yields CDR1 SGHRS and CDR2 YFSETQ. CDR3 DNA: TGCGCCAGCAGCCCCGGACTAGCGGGGGGGTTATGGAAGACCCAGTACTTC. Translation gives CASSPGLAGGLWKTQYF.

The CDR3 coding sequence is TGTGCCAGCAGCTTGGGAGGACAGGTTCTAAATCAGCCCCAGCATTTT. Protein product: CASSLGGQVLNQPQHF. The chain uses TRBV5-4 and TRBJ1-5, with 7 bases that match TRBD1. The CDR3 covers 16 residues. Germline CDR1 reads SGHNT; CDR2 reads YYREEE (reference sequence). With 0 bases clipped from V and 4 bases from J, the junction kept 7 bases outside the gene matches. The full variable domain, its missing parts supplied by reference TRBV5-4 and TRBJ1-5, is ETGVTQSPTHLIKTRGQQVTLRCSSQSGHNTVSWYQQALGQGPQFIFQYYREEENGRGNFPPRFSGLQFPNYSSELNVNALELDDSALYLCASSLGGQVLNQPQHFGDGTRLSIL.

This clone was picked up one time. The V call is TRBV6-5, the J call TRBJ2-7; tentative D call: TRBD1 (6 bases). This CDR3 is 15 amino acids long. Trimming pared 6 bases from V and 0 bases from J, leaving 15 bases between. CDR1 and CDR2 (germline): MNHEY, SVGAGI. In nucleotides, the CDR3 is TGTGCCAGCAGATCCGGACAGTTTTCCTCCTACGAGCAGTACTTC. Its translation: CASRSGQFSSYEQYF.

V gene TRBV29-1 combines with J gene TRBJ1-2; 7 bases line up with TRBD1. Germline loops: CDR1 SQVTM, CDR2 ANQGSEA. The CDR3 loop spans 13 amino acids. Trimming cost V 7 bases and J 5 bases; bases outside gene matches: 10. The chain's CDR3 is CSARDSGTYGYTF. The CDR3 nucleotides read TGCAGCGCACGGGACAGCGGGACTTATGGCTACACCTTC.

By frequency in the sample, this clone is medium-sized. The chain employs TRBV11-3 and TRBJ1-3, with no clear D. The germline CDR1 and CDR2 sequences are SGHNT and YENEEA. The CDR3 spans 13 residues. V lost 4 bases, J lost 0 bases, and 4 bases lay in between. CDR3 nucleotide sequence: TGTGCCAGCAGCTATCCCTCTGGAAACACCATATATTTT. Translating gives CASSYPSGNTIYF.

The CDR3 loop is CASSLTGKWETQYF. CDR3 nucleotides: TGTGCCAGCAGCCTGACAGGGAAATGGGAGACCCAGTACTTC. The gene calls are TRBV9 and TRBJ2-5, with TRBD1 matching 7 bases. After removal of 4 bases from V and 5 bases from J, the junction contained 8 bases not matched to a gene. Germline lookup yields CDR1 SGDLS and CDR2 YYNGEE. The CDR3 totals 14 residues.

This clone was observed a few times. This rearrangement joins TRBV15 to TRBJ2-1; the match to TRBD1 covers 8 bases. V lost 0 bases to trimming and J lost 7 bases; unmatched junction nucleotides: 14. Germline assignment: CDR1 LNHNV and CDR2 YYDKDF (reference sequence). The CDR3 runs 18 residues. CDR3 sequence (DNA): TGTGCCACCAGCAGAGATCGGACCGACAGGGGTCTGTGGAATGAGCAGTTCTTC. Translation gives CATSRDRTDRGLWNEQFF.

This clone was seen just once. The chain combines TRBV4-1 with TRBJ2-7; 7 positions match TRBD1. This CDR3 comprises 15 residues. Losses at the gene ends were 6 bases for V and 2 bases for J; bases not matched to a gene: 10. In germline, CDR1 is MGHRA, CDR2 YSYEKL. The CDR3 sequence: CASSSTPGQTYEQYF. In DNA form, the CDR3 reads TGCGCCAGCAGTTCAACTCCGGGACAGACCTACGAGCAGTACTTC.

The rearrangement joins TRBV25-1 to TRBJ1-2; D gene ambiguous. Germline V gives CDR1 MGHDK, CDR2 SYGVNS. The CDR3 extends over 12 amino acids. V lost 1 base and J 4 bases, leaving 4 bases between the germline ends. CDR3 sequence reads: CASSESLYGYTF. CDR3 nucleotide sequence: TGTGCCAGCAGTGAATCCCTCTATGGCTACACCTTC.